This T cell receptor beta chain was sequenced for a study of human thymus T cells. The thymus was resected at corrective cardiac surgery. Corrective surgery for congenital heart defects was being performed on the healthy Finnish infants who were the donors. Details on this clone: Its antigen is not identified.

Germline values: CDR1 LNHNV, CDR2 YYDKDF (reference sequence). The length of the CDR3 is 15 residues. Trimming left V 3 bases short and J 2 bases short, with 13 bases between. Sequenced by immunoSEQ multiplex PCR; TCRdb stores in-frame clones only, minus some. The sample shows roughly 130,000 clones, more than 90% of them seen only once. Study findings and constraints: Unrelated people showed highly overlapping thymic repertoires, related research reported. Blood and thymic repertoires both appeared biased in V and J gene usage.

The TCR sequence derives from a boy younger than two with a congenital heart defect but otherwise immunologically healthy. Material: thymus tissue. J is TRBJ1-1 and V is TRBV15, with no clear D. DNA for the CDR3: TGTGCCACCAGCAGCCCCTGGGAGTATAACACTGAAGCTTTCTTT. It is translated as CATSSPWEYNTEAFF.